What follows are 9 T cell receptor beta chains derived from one specimen sequenced in a study of blood T cell repertoires in COVID-19. Clones were read by immunoSEQ multiplex PCR, and TCRdb kept only the in-frame ones, dropping some. The data show 150,000 to 200,000 clones, roughly nine tenths seen once. The sequenced sample consisted of peripheral blood. The receptors derive from a woman in her sixties with COVID-19, enrolled during active disease.

This chain uses TRBV23-1 with TRBJ1-5, with D possibly matching TRBD1 (6 bases). TRBV23-1 is known as an ORF, though its function is uncertain. The CDR3 extends over 13 amino acids. V gave up 3 bases and J gave up 6 bases, with 9 bases separating them. The CDR3 reads CASSHPRGQPQHF. The CDR3 DNA reads TGCGCCAGCAGTCACCCCAGGGGTCAGCCCCAGCATTTT.

In its sample, this clone was seen a few times. The identical CDR3 is also encoded by other nucleotide sequences in the sample. CDR3 amino acids: CASSWTGTFTHEQYF. The CDR3 region has the DNA TGCGCCAGCAGCTGGACAGGGACGTTTACCCACGAGCAGTACTTC. The gene calls are TRBV5-1 and TRBJ2-7; 8 nucleotides line up with TRBD1. This CDR3 comprises 15 residues. Germline V gene lookup returns CDR1 SGHRS and CDR2 YFSETQ. After removal of 3 bases from V and 5 bases from J, the junction contained 10 bases not matched to a gene. The full variable domain, with the rest looked up from reference TRBV5-1 and TRBJ2-7, is KAGVTQTPRYLIKTRGQQVTLSCSPISGHRSVSWYQQTPGQGLQFLFEYFSETQRNKGNFPGRFSGRQFSNSRSEMNVSTLELGDSALYLCASSWTGTFTHEQYFGPGTRLTVT.

Worth noting for this clone: The same CDR3 is also encoded by other DNA sequences in this sample. V is TRBV19 and J is TRBJ2-7; D is possibly TRBD1 (6 bases). CDR3 length equals 14 residues. In germline, CDR1 is LNHDA, CDR2 SQIVND (reference sequence). The V end was cut by 2 bases, the J end by 0 bases, with 8 bases between. The CDR3 reads CASSITGSSYEQYF. Here the CDR3 DNA reads TGTGCCAGTAGTATAACAGGGAGCTCCTACGAGCAGTACTTC.

V usage is TRBV2 and J usage is TRBJ2-3; no clear D. There are 16 residues in the CDR3. Trimming took 9 bases from V and 2 from J, leaving 21 bases between them. Germline-derived CDR1 and CDR2 are SNHLY and FYNNEI. The CDR3 reads CASGPVSLIPTDTQYF. CDR3 in DNA: TGTGCCAGTGGCCCGGTTAGCCTAATACCCACAGATACGCAGTATTTT.

The chain recombines TRBV6-2 or TRBV6-3 with TRBJ1-5; 8 nucleotides match TRBD1. The junction had 18 bases not matched to a gene; V was cut back by 4 bases and J by 10 bases. The CDR3 runs 17 residues. Per the germline V gene, CDR1 is MNHEY and CDR2 is SVGEGT. The CDR3 sequence: CASSSDLRGRGWRPQHF. For the CDR3, the DNA is TGTGCCAGCAGTTCAGATCTCAGGGGGCGAGGGTGGCGACCCCAGCATTTT.

This clone was found a few times. The V and J genes are TRBV2 and TRBJ1-5; D unclear. The germline V gene encodes CDR1 SNHLY and CDR2 FYNNEI. V was shortened by 6 bases and J by 0 bases, with 6 bases between the two germline ends. This CDR3 comprises 13 residues. The CDR3 region is CASRRASNQPQHF. As DNA, the CDR3 is TGTGCCAGCAGGAGAGCTAGCAATCAGCCCCAGCATTTT.

This clone occurred once. The rearrangement uses TRBV27 and TRBJ2-5, with TRBD2 matching 13 bases. The CDR3 runs to 15 residues. Germline loops: CDR1 MNHEY, CDR2 SMNVEV (reference sequence). The trim removed 4 bases at V and 5 bases at J, leaving 4 bases unmatched. CDR3 residues: CASSWTSGRWETQYF. The CDR3 bases are TGTGCCAGCAGTTGGACTAGCGGGAGATGGGAGACCCAGTACTTC.

This clone was detected once. The V call is TRBV5-4, the J call TRBJ1-1; no firm D call. The CDR3 is made up of 15 amino acids. Trimming removed 4 bases at V and 11 bases at J, with 24 bases between. The germline gives CDR1 SGHNT, CDR2 YYREEE (reference sequence). The CDR3 spells CASSPPTAVGGEAFF. The DNA of the CDR3 is TGTGCCAGCAGCCCCCCCACCGCCGTTGGAGGTGAGGCTTTCTTT.

This clone was detected only a few times. The genes are TRBV5-8 and TRBJ2-1; D perhaps matches TRBD1 (6 bases). The CDR3 contains 15 residues. CDR1 is SGHTS, CDR2 YDEGEE, per germline. Trimming took 4 bases from V and 9 from J, leaving 20 bases between them. The CDR3 spells CASSHPPGEGGEQFF. Written as DNA, the CDR3 is TGTGCCAGCAGCCATCCCCCAGGGGAAGGGGGTGAGCAGTTCTTC.